The clone carrying this TCR beta chain has a handful of counts. The sample comes from a study of beta chain features in type 1 diabetes. Study-wide background: Healthy donors and patients showed comparable age, gender and cell yields.

Germline lookup yields CDR1 SNHLY and CDR2 FYNNEI. V shed 1 base and J 1 base; nucleotides not matched to a gene: 9. This CDR3 comprises 18 residues. Expressed TCRB transcripts were sequenced because the isolated RNA had all been reverse transcribed beforehand. Profiled with immunoSEQ multiplex PCR; TCRdb holds only in-frame clones, not every one. The top ten clones hold about 0.68% of a sample with about 130,000 clones, nearly 9.5% of them seen once. Sorting gave populations that all exceeded 98% purity. The V gene is TRBV2, the J gene TRBJ1-5, with 8 bases aligning to TRBD1. Input material: central memory CD4+ T cells from blood. This TCR derives from a man younger than 35 in good health. CDR3 in amino acids: CASSEGRTGRVSNQPQHF. The CDR3 region has the DNA TGTGCCAGCAGTGAAGGAAGGACAGGGCGGGTAAGCAATCAGCCCCAGCATTTT.